Shown below are 7 T cell receptor beta chains from a single sample sequenced in a study of PD-L1 blockade in urothelial cancer. Sequencing used immunoSEQ multiplex PCR; TCRdb keeps in-frame clones, though not all of them. The sample carries about 79,000 clones, approximately 83% recorded once. Time point: pretreatment peripheral blood. Sequenced here: PBMCs, sampled around atezolizumab (anti-PD-L1) treatment. The receptors stem from a man aged 60 to 75 with urothelial cancer.

The genes are TRBV19 and TRBJ2-2; 10 nucleotides agree with TRBD1. This CDR3 has 17 residues. V lost 7 bases and J lost 4; bases outside the gene matches: 12. CDR1 is LNHDA and CDR2 is SQIVND in the germline V gene (reference sequence). CDR3 region: CASTQTGGPPGTGELFF. CDR3 nucleotide sequence: TGTGCCAGTACCCAGACAGGGGGCCCACCAGGCACCGGGGAGCTGTTTTTT.

The chain joins TRBV15 to TRBJ2-6; 8 positions agree with TRBD1. Per the germline V gene, CDR1 is LNHNV and CDR2 is YYDKDF (reference sequence). The trim removed 3 bases at V and 1 base at J, leaving 17 bases unmatched. The CDR3 spans 21 residues. The CDR3 bases are TGTGCCACCAGCAGTGAGTGGGGAGGACAGGGCCTCACTTCTGGGGCCAACGTCCTGACTTTC. This sequence encodes CATSSEWGGQGLTSGANVLTF. The full variable domain, completed using reference TRBV15 and TRBJ2-6, is DAMVIQNPRYQVTQFGKPVTLSCSQTLNHNVMYWYQQKSSQAPKLLFHYYDKDFNNEADTPDNFQSRRPNTSFCFLDIRSPGLGDTAMYLCATSSEWGGQGLTSGANVLTFGAGSRLTVL.

V usage is TRBV5-6 and J usage is TRBJ2-7; TRBD2 matches 8 bases. Trimming at V came to 6 bases and at J to 7 bases, leaving 9 bases not matched to a gene. In germline, CDR1 is SGHDT, CDR2 YYEEEE. CDR3 length equals 13 residues. CDR3 in DNA: TGTGCCAGCATATTCGGGGGGGGCGGTGAGCAGTACTTC. Translating it yields CASIFGGGGEQYF.

The chain carries TRBV30 and TRBJ2-3, with TRBD2 identical over 9 bases. Germline CDR1 and CDR2: GTSNPN and SVGIG (reference sequence). This CDR3 spans 15 amino acids. V lost 2 bases and J lost 5; bases outside the gene matches: 8. The chain's CDR3 is CAWSPRAGGEDTQYF. The CDR3 bases are TGTGCCTGGAGTCCGCGGGCGGGGGGGGAAGATACGCAGTATTTT.

V usage is TRBV7-2 and J usage is TRBJ2-5; D is unresolved. Germline V gene lookup returns CDR1 SGHTA and CDR2 FQGNSA. The CDR3 has 14 amino acids. The V and J ends lost 5 bases and 4 bases respectively, with 14 bases between them. In DNA, the CDR3 is TGTGCCAGCAGCCCTATACAGCTTTCAGAGACCCAGTACTTC. This gives the protein CASSPIQLSETQYF.

The chain employs TRBV29-1 and TRBJ2-1; D remains unclear. Germline lookup yields CDR1 SQVTM and CDR2 ANQGSEA. Deletions cut 3 bases from V and 13 bases from J, with 13 bases between. The CDR3 is 11 amino acids. Here the CDR3 reads CSVEVNSYQFF. The CDR3 DNA sequence: TGCAGCGTTGAGGTGAACTCTTATCAGTTCTTC.

With respect to this clone: The junction does not match germline at one end; this may be a read error. V gene TRBV7-7 combines with J gene TRBJ2-6; maybe TRBD1 (5 bases). The germline CDR1 and CDR2 sequences are SSHAT and FNYEAQ (reference sequence). The CDR3 totals 18 residues. CDR3 sequence reads: CASSPQTAFGLGANVLTF. As DNA, the CDR3 is TGTGCTAGCAGCCCTCAGACAGCGTTCGGATTAGGGGCCAACGTCCTGACTTTC.